This paragraph covers one T cell receptor beta chain sequence. This entry belongs to a study of Graves' ophthalmopathy and Graves' hyperthyroidism. Recruitment covered hyperthyroidism patients aged 18 to 65 whose new diagnosis was of under 2 months' duration. Certain patients, namely those with other autoimmune diseases, uncontrolled infections, pregnancy or lactation, were excluded. Serum thyroxine and TRAb, along with clinical symptoms, thyroid ultrasound and orbital computed tomography, were what diagnosis relied on. Germline CDR1 SEHNR, CDR2 FQNEAQ (reference sequence). Trimming at V came to 5 bases and at J to 5 bases, leaving 11 bases not matched to a gene. The CDR3 totals 18 residues. The TCR beta CDR3 regions underwent amplification from RNA transcripts. RT-PCR with HTBI primers came first, then second-round multiplex PCR. In TCRdb, the multiplex PCR reads were re-called with MiXCR into one record per CDR3 protein. The sample has around 590,000 distinct CDR3 sequences, 35% to 40% seen once.

This sequence was found in an adult man with Graves' hyperthyroidism. The specimen was peripheral blood or thyroid tissue (not recorded which). The genes are TRBV7-9 and TRBJ2-1, with 14 nucleotides matching TRBD2. CDR3 in DNA: TGTGCCAGCAGCAGATCGGGACTAGCGGGGGCCACAAACAATGAGCAGTTCTTC. It codes for CASSRSGLAGATNNEQFF.